These 26 T cell receptor beta chains share one sample of origin, sequenced in a study of neoadjuvant nivolumab and ipilimumab in lung cancer. TCRdb's table, derived via immunoSEQ multiplex PCR, lists solely in-frame clones and lacks some. This table has 4,000 to 6,000 clones, over 65% appearing once. Sequencing was performed on normal lung tissue adjacent to the tumor, taken after neoadjuvant nivolumab, alone or with ipilimumab, at or shortly before surgery. The receptors were sampled from an adult with non-small cell lung cancer. Some clones in this sample may be carry-over from other donors' samples.

The chain is built from TRBV5-4 and TRBJ2-1; no firm D call. Germline CDR1 is SGHNT and CDR2 is YYREEE (reference sequence). V lost 0 bases to trimming and J lost 6 bases, with 13 bases between them. This CDR3 region has 15 residues. The CDR3 reads CASSLAYDLGNEQFF. The CDR3 DNA reads as TGTGCCAGCAGCTTGGCATACGATCTGGGCAATGAGCAGTTCTTC.

There are a few counts of this clone. V usage is TRBV10-3 and J usage is TRBJ1-2; no clear D. This CDR3 is 16 amino acids long. Germline values: CDR1 ENHRY, CDR2 SYGVKD. Deletions cut 2 bases from V and 3 bases from J, with 16 bases between. Written as DNA, the CDR3 is TGTGCCATCAGTGAGACTACGGCACCCGCGGACTATGGCTACACCTTC. This codes for CAISETTAPADYGYTF.

The chain carries TRBV2 and TRBJ1-2, with D maybe TRBD1 (6 bases). Germline V gives CDR1 SNHLY, CDR2 FYNNEI. V was clipped by 1 base and J by 2 bases, with 14 bases between them. This CDR3 spans 16 amino acids. The CDR3 region has the DNA TGTGCCAGCAGTGAAGTGGCAGGGGTACCAAACTATGGCTACACCTTC. It is translated as CASSEVAGVPNYGYTF. The full variable domain, rest sourced from reference TRBV2 and TRBJ1-2, is EPEVTQTPSHQVTQMGQEVILRCVPISNHLYFYWYRQILGQKVEFLVSFYNNEISEKSEIFDDQFSVERPDGSNFTLKIRSTKLEDSAMYFCASSEVAGVPNYGYTFGSGTRLTVV.

This chain links TRBV27 with TRBJ1-1; D is unresolved. The CDR3 runs to 12 residues. Per germline, CDR1 MNHEY and CDR2 SMNVEV (reference sequence). V shed 6 bases and J shed 4 bases, with 9 bases lying between them. CDR3: CASRSAGTEAFF. In DNA, the CDR3 is TGTGCCAGCAGGTCCGCGGGCACTGAAGCTTTCTTT.

The rearrangement joins TRBV6-6 to TRBJ2-5; D gene ambiguous. Germline CDR1 MNHNY, CDR2 SVGAGI (reference sequence). The CDR3 has 13 amino acids. Trimming stripped 4 bases from V and 1 base from J, with 7 bases between. CDR3: CASSSQSQETQYF. The CDR3 bases are TGTGCCAGCAGTTCACAGTCCCAAGAGACCCAGTACTTC.

The rearrangement uses TRBV30 and TRBJ1-2; TRBD1 is a possible D gene (6 bases). Trimming took off 6 bases at V and 5 bases at J, with 13 bases between the two ends. CDR3 length equals 12 residues. Per the germline V gene, CDR1 is GTSNPN and CDR2 is SVGIG (reference sequence). CDR3 nucleotide sequence: TGTGCCTGTCCCGGGACATCATATGGCTACACCTTC. Amino acid sequence: CACPGTSYGYTF.

The rearrangement links TRBV2 to TRBJ2-1; the match to TRBD2 covers 12 bases. V gave up 9 bases and J gave up 9 bases; unmatched junction bases: 6. CDR3 length: 13 amino acids. CDR1 is SNHLY, CDR2 FYNNEI, per germline. The CDR3 nucleotides read TGTGCCAGTAGACTAGCGGGAGCTCCTGAGCAGTTCTTC. Translating gives CASRLAGAPEQFF.

The chain links TRBV18 to TRBJ1-1; D uncertain. This CDR3 region has 13 residues. V was pared by 4 bases and J by 1 base, with 7 bases between. CDR1 and CDR2 from the germline V gene are KGHSH and LQKENI. The CDR3 DNA follows: TGTGCCAGCTCACAGGGTTCGAACACTGAAGCTTTCTTT. This codes for CASSQGSNTEAFF.

V usage is TRBV10-1 and J usage is TRBJ2-7; 11 bases map to TRBD2. Trimming removed 0 bases from V and 5 bases from J; junction bases left unmatched: 9. The V gene's germline CDR1 is WNHNN and CDR2 SYGVQD (reference sequence). This CDR3 comprises 17 residues. The CDR3 here is CASSESIRLAGSHEQYF. The DNA of the CDR3 is TGCGCCAGCAGTGAGTCCATTCGACTAGCGGGATCCCACGAGCAGTACTTC.

The genes are TRBV10-3 and TRBJ2-1; TRBD2 matches at 8 bases. CDR3 size: 13 residues. CDR1 and CDR2 (germline): ENHRY, SYGVKD. The ends lost 7 bases at V and 8 bases at J; junction bases unmatched: 7. CDR3 in amino acids: CAIKSSGIDEQFF. CDR3 nucleotides: TGTGCCATCAAGAGTAGCGGGATAGATGAGCAGTTCTTC.

CDR3 in DNA: TGTGCCAGCAGCCCCCTAGCGAAACTGAACACCGGGGAGCTGTTTTTT. Its translation is CASSPLAKLNTGELFF. The genes are TRBV7-8 and TRBJ2-2, with D perhaps matching TRBD2 (6 bases). This CDR3 has 16 amino acids. Germline V lookup: CDR1 SGHVS, CDR2 FQNEAQ. Trimming shortened V by 5 bases and J by 1 base, and 14 bases separated the two germline ends. Full variable domain (rest looked up from reference TRBV7-8 and TRBJ2-2): GAGVSQSPRYKVAKRGQDVALRCDPISGHVSLFWYQQALGQGPEFLTYFQNEAQLDKSGLPSDRFFAERPEGSVSTLKIQRTQQEDSAVYLCASSPLAKLNTGELFFGEGSRLTVL.

The chain uses TRBV5-4 and TRBJ2-7, with D perhaps given as TRBD1 or TRBD2 (5 bases each). In germline, CDR1 is SGHNT, CDR2 YYREEE (reference sequence). This CDR3 spans 14 amino acids. Trimming left V 4 bases short and J 3 bases short, with 14 bases between. The CDR3 coding sequence is TGTGCCAGCAGCGTCCGGGACGGCCTCTACGAGCAGTACTTC. Protein sequence: CASSVRDGLYEQYF. The full variable domain, with the rest looked up from reference TRBV5-4 and TRBJ2-7, is ETGVTQSPTHLIKTRGQQVTLRCSSQSGHNTVSWYQQALGQGPQFIFQYYREEENGRGNFPPRFSGLQFPNYSSELNVNALELDDSALYLCASSVRDGLYEQYFGPGTRLTVT.

The chain joins TRBV10-3 to TRBJ2-1, with D maybe TRBD1 (6 bases). Trimming pared 0 bases from V and 9 bases from J, leaving 9 bases between. The CDR3 is made up of 13 amino acids. CDR1 is ENHRY and CDR2 is SYGVKD in the germline V gene. CDR3 protein: CAISESGASEQFF. The DNA for the CDR3 is TGTGCCATCAGTGAGTCGGGGGCTAGTGAGCAGTTCTTC.

The rearrangement uses TRBV29-1 and TRBJ2-3; D might be TRBD1 (6 bases). Germline values: CDR1 SQVTM, CDR2 ANQGSEA. Trimming removed 3 bases from V and 1 base from J, with 14 bases in between. The CDR3 sequence is 15 residues long. As DNA, the CDR3 is TGCAGCGTTGATGGTTCAGGGGAGCGCACAGATACGCAGTATTTT. This translates into CSVDGSGERTDTQYF.

The V gene is TRBV19, the J gene TRBJ2-2; D unclear. Germline assignment: CDR1 LNHDA and CDR2 SQIVND (reference sequence). This CDR3 has 14 amino acids. Trimming left V 2 bases short and J 0 bases short, with 4 bases between. The CDR3, as DNA: TGTGCCAGTAGTATACCAGCGAACACCGGGGAGCTGTTTTTT. Amino acid sequence: CASSIPANTGELFF.

The rearrangement links TRBV29-1 to TRBJ2-6; tentative D call: TRBD1 (5 bases). Between the trimmed V and J ends, which lost 1 base and 3 bases, there was a span of 10 bases. CDR1 is SQVTM, CDR2 ANQGSEA, per germline. The CDR3 length is 15 residues. The CDR3 reads CSVEGGRDGANVLTF. The DNA of the CDR3 is TGCAGCGTTGAAGGGGGCAGGGATGGGGCCAACGTCCTGACTTTC.

The chain couples TRBV7-9 to TRBJ1-2; D unresolved. CDR3 length: 13 residues. The germline gives CDR1 SEHNR, CDR2 FQNEAQ (reference sequence). V lost 5 bases, J lost 8 bases, and 15 bases lay in between. In DNA form, the CDR3 reads TGTGCCAGCAGCCCCGGCGGGGAGCAAGGCTACACCTTC. Translation: CASSPGGEQGYTF.

This chain connects TRBV4-3 to TRBJ2-7; D gene ambiguous. The germline V gene encodes CDR1 LGHNA and CDR2 YSLEER. Trimming pared 1 base from V and 2 bases from J, leaving 24 bases between. The CDR3 totals 19 residues. As DNA, the CDR3 is TGCGCCAGCAGCCAAGTTCTCCCGGGTGCGCATCCTACAACCTACGAGCAGTACTTC. This codes for CASSQVLPGAHPTTYEQYF.

The chain uses TRBV7-2 and TRBJ1-3; D remains ambiguous. Germline V gene data show CDR1 as SGHTA and CDR2 as FQGNSA. The CDR3 is 14 amino acids. The V end was cut by 1 base, the J end by 0 bases, with 4 bases between. DNA for the CDR3: TGTGCCAGCAGCTTAGAAAGCTCTGGAAACACCATATATTTT. This codes for CASSLESSGNTIYF.

The rearrangement joins TRBV6-4 to TRBJ2-7; possibly TRBD1 for D (5 bases). The germline gives CDR1 MRHNA, CDR2 SNTAGT. The CDR3 extends over 15 amino acids. The V end lost 0 bases, the J end lost 3 bases, and 12 bases lay between the germline ends. The CDR3 nucleotides are TGTGCCAGCAGTGACTCGAAACCAGGGAACTACGAGCAGTACTTC. This encodes CASSDSKPGNYEQYF.

The chain links TRBV5-1 to TRBJ1-2, with D unresolved. CDR1 and CDR2 (germline): SGHRS, YFSETQ. Trimming pared 0 bases from V and 7 bases from J, leaving 13 bases between. The CDR3 runs 14 residues. The CDR3 protein is CASSLGQIGRGYTF. CDR3 sequence (DNA): TGCGCCAGCAGCTTGGGGCAGATCGGGCGTGGCTACACCTTC.

The chain couples TRBV4-3 to TRBJ1-2; 9 nucleotides agree with TRBD1. Germline V gene data show CDR1 as LGHNA and CDR2 as YSLEER. This CDR3 spans 15 amino acids. The trim removed 5 bases at V and 2 bases at J, leaving 6 bases unmatched. CDR3 in amino acids: CASSTTGTGNYGYTF. DNA of the CDR3: TGCGCCAGCAGCACGACCGGGACAGGGAACTATGGCTACACCTTC.

J is TRBJ2-6 and V is TRBV6-1; TRBD1 agrees at 7 bases. Germline loops: CDR1 MNHNS, CDR2 SASEGT. V gave up 2 bases and J gave up 2 bases; unmatched junction bases: 0. The CDR3 length is 15 residues. Here the CDR3 reads CASSETGAGANVLTF. CDR3 DNA: TGTGCCAGCAGTGAAACAGGGGCTGGGGCCAACGTCCTGACTTTC.

In its sample, this clone was seen once. This sequence joins TRBV5-1 and TRBJ2-7; 8 nucleotides line up with TRBD2. This CDR3 comprises 14 residues. Looked up from germline, CDR1 is SGHRS and CDR2 is YFSETQ. The V gene end was trimmed by 4 bases and the J gene end by 5 bases; junction bases not matched to a gene: 8. As DNA, the CDR3 is TGCGCCAGCAGCAACCAAGCGGGAGCTGACGAGCAGTACTTC. Its translation: CASSNQAGADEQYF.

J is TRBJ2-1 and V is TRBV7-2, with D possibly called TRBD1 or TRBD2 (5 bases each). Germline V CDR1 and CDR2: SGHTA, FQGNSA. The CDR3 totals 14 residues. With 3 bases removed from V and 9 bases from J, the gap between germline ends came to 15 bases. CDR3 DNA sequence: TGTGCCAGCAGCTTCACCGGGACCAACACTGAGCAGTTCTTC. Translating it yields CASSFTGTNTEQFF.

This chain links TRBV30 with TRBJ2-1; 11 bases are a match to TRBD2. The CDR3 runs 15 residues. Germline V lookup: CDR1 GTSNPN, CDR2 SVGIG (reference sequence). The ends lost 1 base at V and 5 bases at J; junction bases unmatched: 4. CDR3 amino acids: CAWSGSGRAHNEQFF. The CDR3 DNA follows: TGTGCCTGGAGTGGTAGCGGGAGGGCCCACAATGAGCAGTTCTTC.